This T cell receptor (beta chain) stems from a study of CD8 T cells in ankylosing spondylitis. Germline V gene lookup returns CDR1 SQVTM and CDR2 ANQGSEA. Trimming removed 6 bases from V and 4 bases from J; junction bases left unmatched: 7. This CDR3 has 13 amino acids. Study-level findings and limits: Disease-associated clones were reportedly significantly overrepresented in matched ankylosing spondylitis synovial fluid. Clones that were linked to disease were CD8+ and were relatively rare in peripheral blood.

TCRdb re-called the 5' RACE reads with MiXCR, one entry per CDR3 protein. This table has some 270,000 distinct CDR3 sequences, more than 15% appearing once. In regard to this clonotype: Its antigen is not known.

The genes are TRBV29-1 and TRBJ2-7; 9 positions match TRBD1. The sequence was obtained from a male donor with ankylosing spondylitis or in good health (not recorded which). The sample consisted of blood, either unsorted or a sorted T cell fraction (not recorded which). The CDR3 loop reads CSVETGGGYEQYF. For the CDR3, the DNA is TGCAGCGTCGAAACAGGGGGCGGGTACGAGCAGTACTTC.